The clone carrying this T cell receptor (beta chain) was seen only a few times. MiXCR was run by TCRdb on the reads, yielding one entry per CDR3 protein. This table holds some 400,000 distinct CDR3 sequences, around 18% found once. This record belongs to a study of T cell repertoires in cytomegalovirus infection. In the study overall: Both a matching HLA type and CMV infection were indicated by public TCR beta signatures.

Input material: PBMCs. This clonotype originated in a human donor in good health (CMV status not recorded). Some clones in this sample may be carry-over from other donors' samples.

CDR3 loop: CSVVDGQNSKEQYF. CDR3 coding DNA: TGCAGCGTTGTAGATGGACAGAACTCTAAAGAGCAGTACTTC. The V call is TRBV29-1, the J call TRBJ2-7, with D possibly matching TRBD1 (6 bases). The CDR3 is made up of 14 amino acids. V was cut by 4 bases and J by 7 bases, with 20 bases left in between. The germline CDR1 and CDR2 sequences are SQVTM and ANQGSEA.